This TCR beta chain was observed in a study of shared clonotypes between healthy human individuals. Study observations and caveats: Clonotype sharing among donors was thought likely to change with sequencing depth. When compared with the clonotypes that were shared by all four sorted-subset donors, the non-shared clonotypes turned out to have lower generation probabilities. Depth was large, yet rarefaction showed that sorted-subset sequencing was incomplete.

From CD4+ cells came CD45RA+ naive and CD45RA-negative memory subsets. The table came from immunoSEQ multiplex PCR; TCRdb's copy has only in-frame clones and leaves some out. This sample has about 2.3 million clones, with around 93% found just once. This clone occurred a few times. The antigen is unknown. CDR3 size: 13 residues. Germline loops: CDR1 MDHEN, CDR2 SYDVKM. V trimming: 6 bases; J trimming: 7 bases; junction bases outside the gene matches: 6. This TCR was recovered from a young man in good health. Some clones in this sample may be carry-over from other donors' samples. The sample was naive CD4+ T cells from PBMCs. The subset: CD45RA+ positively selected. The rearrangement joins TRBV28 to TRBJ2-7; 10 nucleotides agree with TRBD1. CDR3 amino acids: CASRRDRGGEQYF. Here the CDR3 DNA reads TGTGCCAGCAGGAGGGACAGGGGAGGGGAGCAGTACTTC.